One and the same sample provided the 2 T cell receptor beta chains below, sequenced in a study of blood T cell repertoires in COVID-19 (dated by TCRdb to the early 2020s). The library was prepared using the immunoSEQ multiplex PCR assay. TCRdb holds this immuneACCESS table with in-frame rearrangements only. Some clones are missing; in checked studies, unresolved V genes explain under half, and the rest has no known cause. The sample records around 450,000 clones, roughly 85% of which are singletons. The ten largest clones add up to over 1.5% of the sample. Sequencing input: PBMCs or T cells enriched from blood (not recorded which). The receptors were gathered from a woman between 18 and 29 years old with acute COVID-19.

This chain joins TRBV7-9 and TRBJ1-2; maybe TRBD1 (6 bases). The CDR3 contains 11 residues. Germline V CDR1 and CDR2: SEHNR, FQNEAQ (reference sequence). V was trimmed by 11 bases and J by 3 bases, leaving 10 bases between them. In DNA, the CDR3 is TGTGCCGTTCGACAGGACTATGGCTACACCTTC. This translates into CAVRQDYGYTF.

The CDR3 nucleotides read TGTGCCAGCAGTTACTCGACGGAGGGCTACAATGAGCAGTTCTTC. It codes for CASSYSTEGYNEQFF. V is TRBV6-5 and J is TRBJ2-1, with a weak D call TRBD2 (6 bases). The CDR3 contains 15 residues. Per germline, CDR1 MNHEY and CDR2 SVGAGI. V was cut by 0 bases and J by 3 bases, with 9 bases left in between.